This T cell receptor beta chain appears in the sequencing data of a study of T cell changes during pregnancy in multiple sclerosis. This clone has more than one count but fewer than ten. Profiled with immunoSEQ multiplex PCR; TCRdb holds only in-frame clones, not every one. The sample holds roughly 18,000 clones, 85% seen once. CDR3 length: 14 residues. V was trimmed by 3 bases and J by 3 bases, leaving 12 bases between them. The germline CDR1 and CDR2 sequences are SGHDN and FVKESK. The sequence came from a female donor with multiple sclerosis, enrolled in a pregnancy study. Material: CD8+ T cells from peripheral blood mononuclear cells, obtained after pregnancy. The chain uses TRBV14 and TRBJ2-7, with D perhaps matching TRBD1 (5 bases). CDR3 coding DNA: TGTGCCAGCAGCCAGACTCCCAGGGACTACGAGCAGTACTTC. Amino acid sequence: CASSQTPRDYEQYF.